One TCR beta chain is described in this entry. Its target is not known. These data originate in a study of cytomegalovirus exposure and HLA in healthy donors. Here immunoSEQ multiplex PCR was the method, and the copy in TCRdb shows in-frame clones only, minus some. Among over 45,000 clones, 80% to 95% were seen once, and the ten largest hold roughly 5.2%. Regarding the study as a whole: Rare TCR sequences dominated, though some public TCRs recurred in many donors.

The donors were members of the validation cohort comprising some 130 subjects, separate from the roughly 680-subject first cohort. Germline CDR1 reads SGHVS; CDR2 reads FQNEAQ. V was clipped by 5 bases and J by 0 bases, with 20 bases between them. The CDR3 is 18 residues long. The chain uses TRBV7-8 and TRBJ1-3, with D possibly matching TRBD1 (5 bases). Sequenced sample: PBMCs. This TCR came from a woman aged 18-30 years in good health and CMV-seronegative. CDR3 DNA: TGTGCCAGCAGCCTATCCGGAGGGGCCATGTCCTCTGGAAACACCATATATTTT. Its protein product is CASSLSGGAMSSGNTIYF.